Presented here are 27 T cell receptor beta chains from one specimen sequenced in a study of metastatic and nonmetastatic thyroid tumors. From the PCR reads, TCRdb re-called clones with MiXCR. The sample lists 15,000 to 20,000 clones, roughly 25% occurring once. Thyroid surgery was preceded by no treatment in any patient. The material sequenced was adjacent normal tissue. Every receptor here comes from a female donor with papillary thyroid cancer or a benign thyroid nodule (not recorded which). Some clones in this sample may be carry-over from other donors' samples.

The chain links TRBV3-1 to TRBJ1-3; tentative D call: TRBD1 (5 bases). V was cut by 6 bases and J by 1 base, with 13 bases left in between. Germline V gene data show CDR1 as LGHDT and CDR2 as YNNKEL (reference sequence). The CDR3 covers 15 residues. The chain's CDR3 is CASSSRVWSGNTIYF. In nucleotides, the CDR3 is TGTGCCAGCAGTAGCAGGGTCTGGTCTGGAAACACCATATATTTT. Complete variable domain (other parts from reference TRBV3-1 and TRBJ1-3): DTAVSQTPKYLVTQMGNDKSIKCEQNLGHDTMYWYKQDSKKFLKIMFSYNNKELIINETVPNRFSPKSPDKAHLNLHINSLELGDSAVYFCASSSRVWSGNTIYFGEGSWLTVV.

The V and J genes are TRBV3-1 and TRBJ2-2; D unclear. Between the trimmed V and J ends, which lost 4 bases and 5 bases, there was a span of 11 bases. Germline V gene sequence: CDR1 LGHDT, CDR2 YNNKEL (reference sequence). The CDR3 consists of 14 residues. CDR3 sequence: CASSPRLQTGELFF. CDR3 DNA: TGTGCCAGCAGCCCTCGCCTTCAAACCGGGGAGCTGTTTTTT.

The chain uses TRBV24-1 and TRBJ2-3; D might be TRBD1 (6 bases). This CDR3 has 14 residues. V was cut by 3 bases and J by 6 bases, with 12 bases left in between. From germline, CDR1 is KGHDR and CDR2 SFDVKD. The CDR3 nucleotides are TGTGCCACCAGTGATGCCGGGCAGGGGGATACGCAGTATTTT. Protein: CATSDAGQGDTQYF.

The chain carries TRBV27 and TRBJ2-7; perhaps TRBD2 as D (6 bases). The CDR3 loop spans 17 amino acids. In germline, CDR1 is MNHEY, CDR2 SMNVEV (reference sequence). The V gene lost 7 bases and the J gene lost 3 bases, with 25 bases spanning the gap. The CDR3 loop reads CASKPAGSSARYYEQYF. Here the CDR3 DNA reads TGTGCCAGCAAACCGGCGGGGTCTAGCGCCAGGTACTACGAGCAGTACTTC.

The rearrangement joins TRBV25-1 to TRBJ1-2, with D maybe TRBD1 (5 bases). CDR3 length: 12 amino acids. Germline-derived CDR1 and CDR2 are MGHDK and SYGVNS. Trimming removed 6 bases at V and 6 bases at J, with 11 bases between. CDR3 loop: CASRGQFDGYTF. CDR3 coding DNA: TGTGCCAGCAGGGGGCAGTTTGATGGCTACACCTTC.

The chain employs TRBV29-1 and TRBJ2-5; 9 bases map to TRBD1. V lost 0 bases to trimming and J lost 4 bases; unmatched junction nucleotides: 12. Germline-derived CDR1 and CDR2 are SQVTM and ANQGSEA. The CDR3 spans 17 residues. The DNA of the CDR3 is TGCAGCGTTGAAGATTGGGACAGGGATAGGTCCAGAGAGACCCAGTACTTC. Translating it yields CSVEDWDRDRSRETQYF.

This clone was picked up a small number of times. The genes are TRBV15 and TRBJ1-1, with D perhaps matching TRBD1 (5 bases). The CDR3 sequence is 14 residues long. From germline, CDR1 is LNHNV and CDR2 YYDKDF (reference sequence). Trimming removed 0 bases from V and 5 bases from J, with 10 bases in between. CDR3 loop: CATSRDLRVTEAFF. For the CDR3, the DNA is TGTGCCACCAGCAGAGATCTCAGGGTTACTGAAGCTTTCTTT.

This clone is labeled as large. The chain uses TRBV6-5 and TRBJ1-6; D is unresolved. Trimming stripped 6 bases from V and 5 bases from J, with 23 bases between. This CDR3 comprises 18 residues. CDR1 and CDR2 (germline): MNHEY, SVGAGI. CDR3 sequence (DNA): TGTGCCAGCAGCCTTCCCGGACGCCTGGTACACAATAATTCACCCCTCCACTTT. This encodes CASSLPGRLVHNNSPLHF.

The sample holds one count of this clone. The CDR3 here is CASSLEGLAQNEQFF. In DNA, the CDR3 is TGTGCCAGCAGCTTAGAGGGACTAGCGCAAAATGAGCAGTTCTTC. The V gene is TRBV11-2, the J gene TRBJ2-1, with TRBD2 matching 10 bases. Unmatched junction bases numbered 3, after V lost 0 bases and J lost 7 bases. Germline V gives CDR1 SGHAT, CDR2 FQNNGV. The CDR3 is made up of 15 amino acids. Using reference TRBV11-2 and TRBJ2-1 for the parts outside the CDR3, the full variable domain is EAGVAQSPRYKIIEKRQSVAFWCNPISGHATLYWYQQILGQGPKLLIQFQNNGVVDDSQLPKDRFSAERLKGVDSTLKIQPAKLEDSAVYLCASSLEGLAQNEQFFGPGTRLTVL.

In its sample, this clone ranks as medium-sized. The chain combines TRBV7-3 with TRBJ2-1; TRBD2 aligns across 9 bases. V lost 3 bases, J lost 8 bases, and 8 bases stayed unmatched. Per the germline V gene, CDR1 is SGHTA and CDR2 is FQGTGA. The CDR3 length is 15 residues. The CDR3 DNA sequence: TGTGCCAGCAGCTTGAGAAGCGGGGGGTTCCATGAGCAGTTCTTC. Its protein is CASSLRSGGFHEQFF.

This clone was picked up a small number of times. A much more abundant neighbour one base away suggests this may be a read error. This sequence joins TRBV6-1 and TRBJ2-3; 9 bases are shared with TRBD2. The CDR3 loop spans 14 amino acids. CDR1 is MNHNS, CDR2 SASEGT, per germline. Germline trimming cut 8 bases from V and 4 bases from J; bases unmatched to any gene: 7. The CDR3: CASGLAGVPDTQYF. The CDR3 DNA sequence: TGTGCCAGCGGATTAGCGGGAGTGCCAGATACGCAGTATTTT.

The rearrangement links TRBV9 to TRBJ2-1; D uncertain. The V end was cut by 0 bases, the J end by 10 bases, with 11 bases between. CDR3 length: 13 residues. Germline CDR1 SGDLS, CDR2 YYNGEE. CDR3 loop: CASSVAPRIEQFF. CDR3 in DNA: TGTGCCAGCAGCGTAGCCCCCAGAATAGAGCAGTTCTTC.

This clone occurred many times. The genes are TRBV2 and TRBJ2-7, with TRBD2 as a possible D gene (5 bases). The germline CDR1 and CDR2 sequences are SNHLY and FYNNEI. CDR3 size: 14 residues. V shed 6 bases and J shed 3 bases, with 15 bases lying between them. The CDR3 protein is CASSSVTGIYEQYF. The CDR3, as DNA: TGTGCCAGCAGCTCCGTGACGGGGATCTACGAGCAGTACTTC.

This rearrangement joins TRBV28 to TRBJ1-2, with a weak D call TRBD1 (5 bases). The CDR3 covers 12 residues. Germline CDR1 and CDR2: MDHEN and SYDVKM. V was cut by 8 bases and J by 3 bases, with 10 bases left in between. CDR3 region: CASGKTDYGYTF. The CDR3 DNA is TGTGCCAGCGGCAAGACAGACTATGGCTACACCTTC.

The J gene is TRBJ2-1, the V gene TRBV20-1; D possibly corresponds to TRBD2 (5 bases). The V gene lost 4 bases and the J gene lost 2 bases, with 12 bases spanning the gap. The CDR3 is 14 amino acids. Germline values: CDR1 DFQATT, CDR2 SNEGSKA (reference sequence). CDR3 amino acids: CSAIFGVAYNEQFF. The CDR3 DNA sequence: TGCAGTGCTATCTTCGGGGTGGCCTACAATGAGCAGTTCTTC.

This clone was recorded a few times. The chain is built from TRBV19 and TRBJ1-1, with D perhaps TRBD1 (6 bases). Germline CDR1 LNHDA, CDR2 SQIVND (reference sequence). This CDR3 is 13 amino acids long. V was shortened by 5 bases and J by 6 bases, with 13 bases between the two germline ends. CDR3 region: CASSHTGPAEAFF. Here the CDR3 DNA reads TGTGCCAGTAGTCACACAGGGCCCGCTGAAGCTTTCTTT.

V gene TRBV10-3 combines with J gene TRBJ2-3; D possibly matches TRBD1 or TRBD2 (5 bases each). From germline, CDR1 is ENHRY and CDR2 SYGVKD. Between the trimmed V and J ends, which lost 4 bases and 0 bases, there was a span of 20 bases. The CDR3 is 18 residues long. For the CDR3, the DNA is TGTGCCATCAGTGTGGCTCGGGACCGGCCCACTAGCACAGATACGCAGTATTTT. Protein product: CAISVARDRPTSTDTQYF.

DNA of the CDR3: TGTGCCAGCAGCTTAACGTTCCAGCAAGGTGAGCAGTTCTTC. This encodes CASSLTFQQGEQFF. The chain couples TRBV7-3 to TRBJ2-1; D gene ambiguous. CDR1 and CDR2 from the germline V gene are SGHTA and FQGTGA. The V end was cut by 0 bases, the J end by 9 bases, with 12 bases between. This CDR3 spans 14 amino acids.

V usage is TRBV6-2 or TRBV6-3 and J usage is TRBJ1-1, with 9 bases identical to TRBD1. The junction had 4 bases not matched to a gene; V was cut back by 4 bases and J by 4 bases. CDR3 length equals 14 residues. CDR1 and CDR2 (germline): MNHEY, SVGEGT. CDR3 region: CASSFRDRVTEAFF. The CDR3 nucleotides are TGTGCCAGCAGTTTCCGGGACAGGGTCACTGAAGCTTTCTTT.

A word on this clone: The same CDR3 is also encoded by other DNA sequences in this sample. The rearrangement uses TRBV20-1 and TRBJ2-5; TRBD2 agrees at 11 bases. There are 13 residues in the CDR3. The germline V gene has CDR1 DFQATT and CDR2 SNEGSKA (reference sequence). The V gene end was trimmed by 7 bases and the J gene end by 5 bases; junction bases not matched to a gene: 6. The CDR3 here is CSVTSGRGETQYF. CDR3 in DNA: TGCAGTGTAACTAGCGGGAGAGGGGAGACCCAGTACTTC.

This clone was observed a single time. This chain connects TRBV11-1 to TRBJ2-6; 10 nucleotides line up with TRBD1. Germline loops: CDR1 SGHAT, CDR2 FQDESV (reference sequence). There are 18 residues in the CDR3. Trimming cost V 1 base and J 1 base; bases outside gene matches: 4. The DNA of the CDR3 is TGTGCCAGCAGCTTAGACCCGGGACAGGGGTCTGGGGCCAACGTCCTGACTTTC. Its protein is CASSLDPGQGSGANVLTF.

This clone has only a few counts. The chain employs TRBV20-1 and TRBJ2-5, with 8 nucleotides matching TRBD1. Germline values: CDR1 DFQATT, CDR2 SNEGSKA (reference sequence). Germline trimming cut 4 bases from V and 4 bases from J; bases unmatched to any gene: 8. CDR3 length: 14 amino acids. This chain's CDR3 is CSANPGQGGETQYF. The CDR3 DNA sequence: TGCAGTGCTAACCCTGGACAGGGCGGAGAGACCCAGTACTTC.

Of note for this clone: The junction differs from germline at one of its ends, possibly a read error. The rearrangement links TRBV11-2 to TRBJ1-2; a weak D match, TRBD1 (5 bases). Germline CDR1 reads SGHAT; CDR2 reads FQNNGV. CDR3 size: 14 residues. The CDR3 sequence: CASRLGVDTYGYTF. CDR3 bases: TGTGCCAGCAGATTAGGGGTCGACACCTATGGCTACACCTTC.

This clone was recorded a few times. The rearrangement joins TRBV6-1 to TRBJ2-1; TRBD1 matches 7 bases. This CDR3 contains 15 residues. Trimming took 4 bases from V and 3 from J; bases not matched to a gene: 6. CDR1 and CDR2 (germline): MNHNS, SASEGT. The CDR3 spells CASSVWAGGYNEQFF. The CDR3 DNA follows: TGTGCCAGCAGTGTTTGGGCAGGGGGCTACAATGAGCAGTTCTTC.

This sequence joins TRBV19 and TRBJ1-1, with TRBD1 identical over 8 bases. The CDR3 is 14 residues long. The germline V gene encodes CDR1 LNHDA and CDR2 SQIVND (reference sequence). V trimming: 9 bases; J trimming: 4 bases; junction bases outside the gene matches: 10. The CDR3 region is CASADQGAATEAFF. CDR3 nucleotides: TGTGCCAGCGCCGATCAGGGGGCGGCCACTGAAGCTTTCTTT.

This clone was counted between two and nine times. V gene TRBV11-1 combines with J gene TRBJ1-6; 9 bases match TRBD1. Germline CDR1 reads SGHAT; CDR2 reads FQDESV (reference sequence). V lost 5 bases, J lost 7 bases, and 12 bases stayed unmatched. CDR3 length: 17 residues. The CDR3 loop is CASSLQGAGLSNSPLHF. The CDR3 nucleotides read TGTGCCAGCAGCCTACAGGGGGCAGGGTTGAGCAATTCACCCCTCCACTTT.

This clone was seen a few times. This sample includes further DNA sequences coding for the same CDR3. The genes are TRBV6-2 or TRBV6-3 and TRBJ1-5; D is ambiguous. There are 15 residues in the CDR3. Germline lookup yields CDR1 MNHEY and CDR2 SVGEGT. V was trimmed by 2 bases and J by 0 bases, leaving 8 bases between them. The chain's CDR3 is CASSYRGDSNQPQHF. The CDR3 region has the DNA TGTGCCAGCAGTTACCGTGGGGATAGCAATCAGCCCCAGCATTTT.